What follows are 9 T cell receptor beta chains derived from one specimen sequenced in a study of T cells in Graves' hyperthyroidism and ophthalmopathy. Using RNA transcripts as the source, TCR beta CDR3 regions were amplified. The TCR CDR3 first-round RT-PCR relied on the HTBI primer set. TCRdb fed the multiplex PCR reads into MiXCR, producing one record per CDR3 protein. The table has over 250,000 distinct CDR3 sequences, 20% to 25% seen once. The sequencing input was blood. The receptors stem from a man in his forties with Graves' hyperthyroidism that later progressed to Graves' ophthalmopathy.

This clonotype was detected many times. The chain is built from TRBV12-3 or TRBV12-4 and TRBJ1-1, with 10 bases fitting TRBD1. The CDR3 sequence is 14 residues long. The V segment lost 6 bases and the J segment 4 bases; nucleotides outside the gene matches: 5. The CDR3 DNA reads as TGTGCCAGCAGCCCCGACAGGGGGCGCACTGAAGCTTTCTTT. This encodes CASSPDRGRTEAFF.

This chain links TRBV6-1 with TRBJ2-7; D possibly uses TRBD1 or TRBD2 (6 bases each). Looked up from germline, CDR1 is MNHNS and CDR2 is SASEGT. The CDR3 totals 15 residues. Trimming cost V 6 bases and J 5 bases, with 20 bases left between them. The CDR3 sequence: CASRTQGTQTDEQYF. The CDR3 nucleotides are TGTGCCAGCAGAACGCAGGGGACTCAGACGGACGAGCAGTACTTC.

This clonotype has at least ten counts. This chain uses TRBV6-1 with TRBJ2-3, with 9 bases aligning to TRBD1. CDR1 and CDR2 (germline): MNHNS, SASEGT. Losses at the gene ends were 2 bases for V and 4 bases for J; bases not matched to a gene: 7. This CDR3 region has 16 residues. CDR3 protein: CASSELQGAISDTQYF. For the CDR3, the DNA is TGTGCCAGCAGTGAATTACAGGGGGCGATATCAGATACGCAGTATTTT.

This clonotype was seen repeatedly, ten times or more. Its ends do not fully match the called genes, so a read error is possible. The J gene is TRBJ2-2, the V gene TRBV28, with D perhaps TRBD1 or TRBD2 (5 bases each). Germline loops: CDR1 MDHEN, CDR2 SYDVKM. The CDR3 covers 15 residues. The chain's CDR3 is CASSFRPRGTGELLF. Here the CDR3 DNA reads TGTGCCAGCAGTTTTAGGCCCCGGGGCACCGGGGAGCTGCTTTTT.

Ten or more counts support this clonotype. V and J are TRBV19 and TRBJ1-1, with D maybe TRBD1 (5 bases). The CDR3 is made up of 13 amino acids. The germline V gene encodes CDR1 LNHDA and CDR2 SQIVND (reference sequence). V was pared by 7 bases and J by 5 bases, with 14 bases between. The chain's CDR3 is CASNWGISTEAFF. CDR3 coding DNA: TGTGCCAGTAATTGGGGGATTAGTACTGAAGCTTTCTTT.

The V call is TRBV20-1, the J call TRBJ2-7; 8 bases are shared with TRBD2. The CDR3 runs to 14 residues. V trimming: 4 bases; J trimming: 2 bases; junction bases outside the gene matches: 7. Germline V gene sequence: CDR1 DFQATT, CDR2 SNEGSKA (reference sequence). CDR3 region: CSAMERESAYEQYF. The CDR3 DNA reads as TGCAGTGCTATGGAGCGGGAGTCGGCCTACGAGCAGTACTTC.

This clonotype was counted ten times or more. The CDR3 loop is CAWSWWNTEAFF. The DNA of the CDR3 is TGTGCCTGGAGTTGGTGGAACACTGAAGCTTTCTTT. This chain connects TRBV30 to TRBJ1-1; D is unclear. This CDR3 comprises 12 residues. Germline V gives CDR1 GTSNPN, CDR2 SVGIG (reference sequence). Trimming stripped 2 bases from V and 1 base from J, with 5 bases between.

The chain combines TRBV20-1 with TRBJ2-7; tentatively, D is TRBD2 (5 bases). This CDR3 comprises 14 residues. V lost 0 bases to trimming and J lost 1 base, with 10 bases between them. The germline V gene encodes CDR1 DFQATT and CDR2 SNEGSKA (reference sequence). DNA for the CDR3: TGCAGTGCTAGAGATGCGGACTCGTCCTACGAGCAGTACTTC. Protein sequence: CSARDADSSYEQYF.

This clonotype occurred many times. This sequence joins TRBV19 and TRBJ2-5; a weak D match, TRBD2 (5 bases). The CDR3 extends over 15 amino acids. Germline CDR1 is LNHDA and CDR2 is SQIVND (reference sequence). V lost 3 bases and J lost 4, with 15 bases in between. The CDR3 loop reads CASSMAGLRRETQYF. The CDR3 nucleotides read TGTGCCAGTAGTATGGCGGGTTTACGTCGAGAGACCCAGTACTTC.